This TCR beta chain derives from a study of technical replicates of blood from a few donors. Per the germline V gene, CDR1 is SGDLS and CDR2 is YYNGEE. CDR3 length: 15 residues. V was clipped by 0 bases and J by 5 bases; unmatched bases: 4. Profiling relied on immunoSEQ multiplex PCR, and the TCRdb table lists in-frame clones only, not all of them. The sample contains tens of thousands of clones, over 80% of which appear only once. The chain employs TRBV9 and TRBJ2-5, with 10 bases identical to TRBD2. Sequenced material: T cells isolated from PBMCs. The sequence was collected from a human donor in good health. CDR3 bases: TGTGCCAGCAGCGTAGAGGAGCGGGGGGGCGAGACCCAGTACTTC. It specifies CASSVEERGGETQYF. The full variable domain, in which reference TRBV9 and TRBJ2-5 provide the parts outside the CDR3, is DSGVTQTPKHLITATGQRVTLRCSPRSGDLSVYWYQQSLDQGLQFLIQYYNGEERAKGNILERFSAQQFPDLHSELNLSSLELGDSALYFCASSVEERGGETQYFGPGTRLLVL.